The T cell receptor (beta chain) under discussion was sequenced for a study of response to subunit inactivated influenza vaccine. This clonotype has a handful of counts. CDR1 MGHDK and CDR2 SYGVNS come from the germline V gene. The CDR3 consists of 14 residues. Trimming cost V 6 bases and J 6 bases, with 15 bases left between them. TCRdb analysed the RT-PCR reads with MiXCR anew, one entry per CDR3 protein. Of about 650,000 distinct CDR3 sequences listed, 15% to 18% are singletons. Source: PBMCs from blood, taken 12 days after vaccination. This TCR was sampled from a man in his fifties or sixties who received an inactivated influenza vaccine. The rearrangement links TRBV25-1 to TRBJ2-1; D may be TRBD2 (6 bases). In DNA form, the CDR3 reads TGTGCCAGCAGCCAGCTTTCGGGAGCCAATGAGCAGTTCTTC. This sequence encodes CASSQLSGANEQFF.